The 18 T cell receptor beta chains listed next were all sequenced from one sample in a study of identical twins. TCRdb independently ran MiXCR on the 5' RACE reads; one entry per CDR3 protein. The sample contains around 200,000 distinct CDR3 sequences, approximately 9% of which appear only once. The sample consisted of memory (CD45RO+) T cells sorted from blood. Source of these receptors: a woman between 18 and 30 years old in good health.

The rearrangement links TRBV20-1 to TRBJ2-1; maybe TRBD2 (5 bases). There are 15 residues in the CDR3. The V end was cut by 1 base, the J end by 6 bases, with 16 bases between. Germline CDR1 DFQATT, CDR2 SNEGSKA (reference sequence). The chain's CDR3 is CSARVGERISNEQFF. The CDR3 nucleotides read TGCAGTGCTAGAGTTGGGGAGCGGATTAGCAATGAGCAGTTCTTC.

Here the CDR3 DNA reads TGTGCCAGCAGTACTACTAGCGGGAGAGGCACAGATACGCAGTATTTT. This encodes CASSTTSGRGTDTQYF. The chain employs TRBV28 and TRBJ2-3, with TRBD2 identical over 11 bases. Trimming at V came to 5 bases and at J to 1 base, leaving 5 bases not matched to a gene. CDR1 MDHEN and CDR2 SYDVKM come from the germline V gene. The CDR3 contains 16 residues. Drawing the rest from reference TRBV28 and TRBJ2-3, the complete variable domain is DVKVTQSSRYLVKRTGEKVFLECVQDMDHENMFWYRQDPGLGLRLIYFSYDVKMKEKGDIPEGYSVSREKKERFSLILESASTNQTSMYLCASSTTSGRGTDTQYFGPGTRLTVL.

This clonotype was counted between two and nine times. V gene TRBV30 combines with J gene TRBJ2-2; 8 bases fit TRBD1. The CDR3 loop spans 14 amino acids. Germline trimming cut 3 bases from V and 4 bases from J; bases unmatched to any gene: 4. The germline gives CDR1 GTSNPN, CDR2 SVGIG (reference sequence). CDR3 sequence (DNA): TGTGCCTGGAGGGGGGGACAGGTCACCGGGGAGCTGTTTTTT. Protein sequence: CAWRGGQVTGELFF.

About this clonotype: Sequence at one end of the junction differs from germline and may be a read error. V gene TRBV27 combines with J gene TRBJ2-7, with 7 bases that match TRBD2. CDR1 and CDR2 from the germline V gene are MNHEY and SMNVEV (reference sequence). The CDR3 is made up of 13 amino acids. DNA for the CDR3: TGTGCCAGCAGTAGGCCGGGACTATACGAGCAGCACTTC. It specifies CASSRPGLYEQHF.

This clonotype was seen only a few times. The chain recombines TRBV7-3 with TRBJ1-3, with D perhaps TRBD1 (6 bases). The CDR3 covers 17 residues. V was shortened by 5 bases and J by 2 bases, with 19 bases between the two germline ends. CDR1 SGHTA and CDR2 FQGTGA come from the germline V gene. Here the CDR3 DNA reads TGTGCCAGCAGCAAAAAGGCTCTGGCAGGGGCTGGAAACACCATATATTTT. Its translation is CASSKKALAGAGNTIYF. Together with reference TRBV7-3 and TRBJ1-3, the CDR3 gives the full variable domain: GAGVSQTPSNKVTEKGKYVELRCDPISGHTALYWYRQSLGQGPEFLIYFQGTGAADDSGLPNDRFFAVRPEGSVSTLKIQRTERGDSAVYLCASSKKALAGAGNTIYFGEGSWLTVV.

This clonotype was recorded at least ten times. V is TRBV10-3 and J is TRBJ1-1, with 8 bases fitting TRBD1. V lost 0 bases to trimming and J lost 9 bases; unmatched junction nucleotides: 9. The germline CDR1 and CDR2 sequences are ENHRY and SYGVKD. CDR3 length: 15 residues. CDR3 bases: TGTGCCATCAGTGAGTCGGGGCAGGGGGCTTCCAAAGCTTTCTTT. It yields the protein CAISESGQGASKAFF.

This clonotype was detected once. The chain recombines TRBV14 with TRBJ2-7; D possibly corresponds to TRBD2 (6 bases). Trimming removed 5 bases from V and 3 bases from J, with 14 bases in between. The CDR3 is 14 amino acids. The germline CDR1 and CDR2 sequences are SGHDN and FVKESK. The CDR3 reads CASSTAGPDYEQYF. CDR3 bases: TGTGCCAGCAGCACCGCGGGACCCGACTACGAGCAGTACTTC.

The CDR3, as DNA: TGTGCCAGCAGTAGTTCCCGAATTACCCATGAGCAGTTCTTC. Protein sequence: CASSSSRITHEQFF. This chain joins TRBV28 and TRBJ2-1, with D hard to call. In germline, CDR1 is MDHEN, CDR2 SYDVKM. The CDR3 consists of 14 residues. Trimming shortened V by 5 bases and J by 8 bases, and 16 bases separated the two germline ends.

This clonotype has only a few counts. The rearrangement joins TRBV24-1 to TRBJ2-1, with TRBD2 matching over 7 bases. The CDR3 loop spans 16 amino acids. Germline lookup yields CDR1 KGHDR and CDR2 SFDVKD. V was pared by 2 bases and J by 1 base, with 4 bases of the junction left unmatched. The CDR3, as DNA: TGTGCCACCAGTGATTCCGCGCGGGGGTCCTACAATGAGCAGTTCTTC. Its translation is CATSDSARGSYNEQFF.

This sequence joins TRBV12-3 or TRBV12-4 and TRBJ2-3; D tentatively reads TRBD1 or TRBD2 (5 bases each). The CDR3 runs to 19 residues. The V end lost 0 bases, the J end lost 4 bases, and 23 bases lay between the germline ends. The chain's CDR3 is CASSLAGPMGRAVSDTQYF. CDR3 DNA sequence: TGTGCCAGCAGTTTAGCGGGTCCGATGGGGCGAGCGGTTTCAGATACGCAGTATTTT.

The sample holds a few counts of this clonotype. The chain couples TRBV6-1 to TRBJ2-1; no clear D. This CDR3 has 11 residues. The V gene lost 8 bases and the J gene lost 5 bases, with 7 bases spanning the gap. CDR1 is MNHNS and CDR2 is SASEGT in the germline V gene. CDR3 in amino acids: CASRRDNEQFF. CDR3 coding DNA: TGTGCCAGCCGACGCGACAATGAGCAGTTCTTC.

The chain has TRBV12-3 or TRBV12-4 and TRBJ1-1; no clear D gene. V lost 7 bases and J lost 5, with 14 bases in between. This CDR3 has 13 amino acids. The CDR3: CASNLMEGTEAFF. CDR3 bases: TGTGCCAGCAATCTAATGGAAGGGACTGAAGCTTTCTTT.

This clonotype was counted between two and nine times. The CDR3 here is CASSPFGVSYGYTF. The CDR3 nucleotides read TGTGCCAGCAGCCCTTTCGGTGTTTCCTATGGCTACACCTTC. This chain uses TRBV7-9 with TRBJ1-2; no definite D call. Germline loops: CDR1 SEHNR, CDR2 FQNEAQ (reference sequence). The CDR3 runs 14 residues. V was trimmed by 5 bases and J by 4 bases, leaving 14 bases between them.

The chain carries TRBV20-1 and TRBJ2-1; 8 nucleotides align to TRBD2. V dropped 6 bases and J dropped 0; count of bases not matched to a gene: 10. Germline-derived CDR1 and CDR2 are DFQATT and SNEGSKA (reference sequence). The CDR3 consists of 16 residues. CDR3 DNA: TGCAGTGCCTCAGCACAGCGGGGGAGCTCCTACAATGAGCAGTTCTTC. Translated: CSASAQRGSSYNEQFF.

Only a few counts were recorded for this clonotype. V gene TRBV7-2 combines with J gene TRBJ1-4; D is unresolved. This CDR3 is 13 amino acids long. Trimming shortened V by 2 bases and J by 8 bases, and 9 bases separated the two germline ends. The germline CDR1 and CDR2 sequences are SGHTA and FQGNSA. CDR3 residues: CASSLRSWEKLFF. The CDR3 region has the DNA TGTGCCAGCAGCTTAAGATCCTGGGAAAAACTGTTTTTT.

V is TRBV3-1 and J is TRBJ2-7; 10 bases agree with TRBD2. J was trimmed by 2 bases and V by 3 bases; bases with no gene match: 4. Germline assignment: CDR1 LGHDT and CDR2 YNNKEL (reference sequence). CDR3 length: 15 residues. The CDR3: CASSQGLAITYEQYF. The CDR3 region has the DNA TGTGCCAGCAGCCAGGGACTAGCGATTACCTACGAGCAGTACTTC.

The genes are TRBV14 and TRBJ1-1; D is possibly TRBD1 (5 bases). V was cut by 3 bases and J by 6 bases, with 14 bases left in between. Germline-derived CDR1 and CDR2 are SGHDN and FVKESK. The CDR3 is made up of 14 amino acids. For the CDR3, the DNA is TGTGCCAGCAGCCAGGGGGTCGGTGGGGCTGAAGCTTTCTTT. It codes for CASSQGVGGAEAFF.

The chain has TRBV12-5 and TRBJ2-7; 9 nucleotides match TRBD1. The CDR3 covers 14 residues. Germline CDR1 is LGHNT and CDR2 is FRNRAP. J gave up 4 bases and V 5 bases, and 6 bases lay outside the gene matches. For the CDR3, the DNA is TGTGCTAGTGGTCTGGGACAGGGTCGATACGAGCAGTACTTC. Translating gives CASGLGQGRYEQYF.